These 5 T cell receptor beta chains were all obtained from the same sample, sequenced in a study of blood T cell repertoires in COVID-19. Repertoires were generated with immunoSEQ multiplex PCR, while TCRdb's copy carries only in-frame clones and drops some. The sample yields some 280,000 clones, around four fifths seen once. The sample was peripheral blood. These receptor sequences come from a woman aged 45-59 years with active or convalescent COVID-19.

The rearrangement joins TRBV30 to TRBJ1-6, with 7 bases aligning to TRBD1. CDR1 GTSNPN and CDR2 SVGIG come from the germline V gene (reference sequence). The CDR3 contains 17 residues. The V segment lost 8 bases and the J segment 4 bases; nucleotides outside the gene matches: 17. The CDR3 region is CAVRTNNRDRYNSPLHF. In DNA, the CDR3 is TGTGCCGTTAGAACTAACAACCGGGACAGATATAATTCACCCCTCCACTTT.

The V call is TRBV5-1, the J call TRBJ2-7; 10 bases map to TRBD2. Looked up from germline, CDR1 is SGHRS and CDR2 is YFSETQ. The ends lost 2 bases at V and 4 bases at J; junction bases unmatched: 6. CDR3 length: 15 residues. The CDR3 is CASSFLASGSYEQYF. DNA for the CDR3: TGCGCCAGCAGCTTTTTGGCTAGCGGGAGTTACGAGCAGTACTTC. Drawing the rest from reference TRBV5-1 and TRBJ2-7, the complete variable domain is KAGVTQTPRYLIKTRGQQVTLSCSPISGHRSVSWYQQTPGQGLQFLFEYFSETQRNKGNFPGRFSGRQFSNSRSEMNVSTLELGDSALYLCASSFLASGSYEQYFGPGTRLTVT.

The gene calls are TRBV10-1 and TRBJ2-3; D ambiguous. V lost 2 bases and J lost 2, with 2 bases in between. The CDR3 extends over 12 amino acids. Germline CDR1 reads WNHNN; CDR2 reads SYGVQD (reference sequence). For the CDR3, the DNA is TGCGCCAGCAGTGAGCACACAGATACGCAGTATTTT. Protein sequence: CASSEHTDTQYF.

This chain uses TRBV6-5 with TRBJ2-1, with 10 bases matching TRBD1. V was clipped by 2 bases and J by 8 bases; unmatched bases: 9. The CDR3 extends over 16 amino acids. From germline, CDR1 is MNHEY and CDR2 SVGAGI. In DNA form, the CDR3 reads TGTGCCAGCAGTTACACGACAGGGGGCGGTGGATATGAGCAGTTCTTC. Its protein is CASSYTTGGGGYEQFF.

The chain links TRBV18 to TRBJ1-3; possible D gene TRBD1, 5 bases. This CDR3 is built from 13 residues. Deletions cut 3 bases from V and 8 bases from J, with 11 bases between. Germline V gene sequence: CDR1 KGHSH, CDR2 LQKENI. For the CDR3, the DNA is TGTGCCAGCTCACCGGGACTTAGGGACACCATATATTTT. This sequence encodes CASSPGLRDTIYF.